A single sample gave rise to the 18 T cell receptor beta chains below, sequenced in a study of identical twins. TCRdb re-called the 5' RACE reads with MiXCR, one entry per CDR3 protein. The profile covers under 350,000 distinct CDR3 sequences, with roughly 9% appearing a single time and around 7.1% taken by the ten largest. These records were also assigned to another study, of yellow fever vaccine responses in identical twins.

The sample comprised CD8+ T cells sorted from blood. These receptors came from a woman under 30 in good health.

The rearrangement links TRBV2 to TRBJ2-3; weak D call: TRBD2 (5 bases). V lost 7 bases, J lost 3 bases, and 8 bases lay in between. Germline V gene sequence: CDR1 SNHLY, CDR2 FYNNEI. The CDR3 is 12 amino acids. Here the CDR3 DNA reads TGTGCCAGCATGGGCGGGACAGATACGCAGTATTTT. This codes for CASMGGTDTQYF. The whole variable domain, remainder taken from reference TRBV2 and TRBJ2-3, is EPEVTQTPSHQVTQMGQEVILRCVPISNHLYFYWYRQILGQKVEFLVSFYNNEISEKSEIFDDQFSVERPDGSNFTLKIRSTKLEDSAMYFCASMGGTDTQYFGPGTRLTVL.

This clonotype was seen a few times. CDR3 protein: CASSWGAGNQPQHF. Written as DNA, the CDR3 is TGTGCCAGCAGTTGGGGGGCAGGTAATCAGCCCCAGCATTTT. The gene calls are TRBV12-3 or TRBV12-4 and TRBJ1-5, with D perhaps TRBD1 (6 bases). Trimming pared 4 bases from V and 4 bases from J, leaving 11 bases between. The CDR3 runs to 14 residues.

V gene TRBV6-2 or TRBV6-3 combines with J gene TRBJ1-2, with 7 bases that match TRBD1. Germline trimming cut 2 bases from V and 6 bases from J; bases unmatched to any gene: 6. From germline, CDR1 is MNHEY and CDR2 SVGEGT. This CDR3 contains 14 residues. The CDR3 reads CASSYAGTEDGYTF. The CDR3 DNA reads TGTGCCAGCAGTTACGCCGGGACAGAGGATGGCTACACCTTC.

V and J are TRBV6-4 and TRBJ2-1; D perhaps matches TRBD1 (6 bases). Deletions cut 6 bases from V and 0 bases from J, with 36 bases between. This CDR3 contains 23 residues. Per germline, CDR1 MRHNA and CDR2 SNTAGT. CDR3: CASRSHHFFLYRTDWPSYNEQFF. The CDR3 coding sequence is TGTGCCAGCAGATCACACCACTTCTTCCTTTACAGGACAGACTGGCCCTCCTACAATGAGCAGTTCTTC.

At least ten counts were recorded for this clonotype. This sequence joins TRBV12-3 or TRBV12-4 and TRBJ2-5; 12 nucleotides line up with TRBD1. This CDR3 region has 16 residues. The ends lost 6 bases at V and 5 bases at J; junction bases unmatched: 10. In nucleotides, the CDR3 is TGTGCCAGCAGACCCGGGACAGGGGGCCTGGGGGAGACCCAGTACTTC. As protein: CASRPGTGGLGETQYF.

In its sample, this clonotype was seen a few times. The J gene is TRBJ1-3, the V gene TRBV7-6; D gene ambiguous. The CDR3 spans 15 residues. Trimming cost V 4 bases and J 0 bases, with 10 bases left between them. The germline CDR1 and CDR2 sequences are SGHVS and FNYEAQ. The DNA for the CDR3 is TGTGCCAGCAGCTCCGATTTTAACTCTGGAAACACCATATATTTT. It codes for CASSSDFNSGNTIYF.

This clonotype has just a few counts. V and J are TRBV9 and TRBJ1-2, with TRBD1 matching 9 bases. The V gene end was trimmed by 3 bases and the J gene end by 1 base; junction bases not matched to a gene: 4. The CDR3 has 15 residues. Germline V gene sequence: CDR1 SGDLS, CDR2 YYNGEE. The CDR3 nucleotides read TGTGCCAGCAGCGGCCGGGACAGGGATAACTATGGCTACACCTTC. It is translated as CASSGRDRDNYGYTF.

Only a few counts were recorded for this clonotype. The CDR3 sequence: CASSPIPSYEQYF. CDR3 sequence (DNA): TGTGCCAGCAGCCCTATACCCTCCTACGAGCAGTACTTC. The chain links TRBV9 to TRBJ2-7; D remains ambiguous. Germline CDR1 SGDLS, CDR2 YYNGEE. Trimming left V 4 bases short and J 0 bases short, with 8 bases between. This CDR3 spans 13 amino acids.

A few counts support this clonotype. This chain connects TRBV11-1 to TRBJ2-3, with 8 bases lining up with TRBD2. This CDR3 region has 18 residues. V lost 5 bases, J lost 3 bases, and 16 bases stayed unmatched. The germline gives CDR1 SGHAT, CDR2 FQDESV (reference sequence). The CDR3 region is CASSPSGGGGPGTDTQYF. The CDR3, as DNA: TGTGCCAGCAGCCCGTCAGGAGGCGGGGGGCCCGGAACAGATACGCAGTATTTT.

This clonotype was counted at least ten times. The rearrangement links TRBV10-3 to TRBJ2-1; TRBD2 is a possible D gene (6 bases). Germline CDR1 reads ENHRY; CDR2 reads SYGVKD. V was trimmed by 8 bases and J by 0 bases, leaving 26 bases between them. CDR3 size: 19 residues. CDR3 DNA sequence: TGTGCCATCCGAAGTGAGGGAGGTTCTTCCCAGAGCTCCTACAATGAGCAGTTCTTC. Its translation is CAIRSEGGSSQSSYNEQFF.

In its sample, this clonotype was seen a few times. This chain links TRBV2 with TRBJ2-1; no reliable D call. V lost 8 bases and J lost 1, with 15 bases in between. The CDR3 spans 15 residues. The germline gives CDR1 SNHLY, CDR2 FYNNEI. The CDR3 region has the DNA TGTGCCAGCTTGGAAGACAACGCATCCTACAATGAGCAGTTCTTC. This gives the protein CASLEDNASYNEQFF.

This clonotype was found a few times. The CDR3 region has the DNA TGTGCCAGCAGTGATGGGGCAGCACAGTTCTACGAGCAGTACTTC. Translating gives CASSDGAAQFYEQYF. The chain carries TRBV2 and TRBJ2-7; D is possibly TRBD1 (5 bases). The germline V gene has CDR1 SNHLY and CDR2 FYNNEI. V lost 3 bases and J 3 bases, leaving 15 bases between the germline ends. This CDR3 spans 15 amino acids.

V and J are TRBV7-9 and TRBJ2-2, with D unresolved. Germline lookup yields CDR1 SEHNR and CDR2 FQNEAQ (reference sequence). Trimming pared 2 bases from V and 2 bases from J, leaving 6 bases between. This CDR3 region has 14 residues. The CDR3 loop reads CASSLSDNTGELFF. The CDR3 DNA follows: TGTGCCAGCAGCTTATCGGATAACACCGGGGAGCTGTTTTTT.

In this sample, this clonotype turned up a few times. J is TRBJ2-2 and V is TRBV29-1, with 7 bases identical to TRBD2. Per germline, CDR1 SQVTM and CDR2 ANQGSEA. Trimming cost V 7 bases and J 1 base; bases outside gene matches: 3. The CDR3 has 13 amino acids. DNA for the CDR3: TGCAGCGGCCAGCGGGGGAACACCGGGGAGCTGTTTTTT. This sequence encodes CSGQRGNTGELFF.

The genes are TRBV20-1 and TRBJ2-7; D is perhaps TRBD2 (6 bases). Per the germline V gene, CDR1 is DFQATT and CDR2 is SNEGSKA (reference sequence). The CDR3 consists of 15 residues. Trimming removed 1 base at V and 1 base at J, with 14 bases between. As DNA, the CDR3 is TGCAGTGCTAGAGCTCTAGGAGGGGATTCCTACGAGCAGTACTTC. It encodes CSARALGGDSYEQYF.

There are many counts of this clonotype. V and J are TRBV6-4 and TRBJ2-2, with 7 bases identical to TRBD2. The germline V gene has CDR1 MRHNA and CDR2 SNTAGT. With 3 bases clipped from V and 4 bases from J, the junction kept 5 bases outside the gene matches. This CDR3 region has 15 residues. The CDR3 DNA is TGTGCCAGCAGTGAGCAACTAGCGACCACCGGGGAGCTGTTTTTT. Translation gives CASSEQLATTGELFF.

Only a few counts were recorded for this clonotype. The chain combines TRBV27 with TRBJ2-1, with a tentative D call TRBD2 (6 bases). The V gene's germline CDR1 is MNHEY and CDR2 SMNVEV (reference sequence). This CDR3 region has 12 residues. V was clipped by 6 bases and J by 7 bases, with 10 bases between them. CDR3 loop: CASSSAGNEQFF. The CDR3 DNA follows: TGTGCCAGCAGCTCTGCGGGGAATGAGCAGTTCTTC.

This clonotype was seen at least ten times. The chain is built from TRBV29-1 and TRBJ1-1; TRBD1 is a possible D gene (5 bases). Germline CDR1 is SQVTM and CDR2 is ANQGSEA. This CDR3 region has 13 residues. The V end lost 4 bases, the J end lost 11 bases, and 20 bases lay between the germline ends. The CDR3 DNA reads TGCAGCGTTGGACCCCCGGGACCCCCAGGGGCTTTCTTT. As protein: CSVGPPGPPGAFF.